These 9 T cell receptor beta chains share one sample of origin, sequenced in a study of blood T cell repertoires in COVID-19. Clones were sequenced by immunoSEQ multiplex PCR, and TCRdb holds only the in-frame ones, with some missing. The sample carries approximately 310,000 clones, 80% to 90% recorded once. The sequenced material came from peripheral blood. These receptors came from a woman between 50 and 59 years old who had recovered from COVID-19.

This clone was picked up a small number of times. The rearrangement uses TRBV6-5 and TRBJ2-7, with TRBD2 matching 8 bases. The V and J ends lost 4 bases and 3 bases, in that order; junction bases with no gene match: 8. This CDR3 region has 15 residues. Germline loops: CDR1 MNHEY, CDR2 SVGAGI. The CDR3 sequence: CASSSPGGPNYEQYF. The CDR3 DNA reads TGTGCCAGCAGTTCCCCGGGAGGGCCCAACTACGAGCAGTACTTC.

The chain couples TRBV6-5 to TRBJ1-5; TRBD1 matches at 8 bases. The CDR3 is 13 residues long. Losses at the gene ends were 7 bases for V and 5 bases for J; bases not matched to a gene: 4. CDR1 and CDR2 (germline): MNHEY, SVGAGI. As DNA, the CDR3 is TGTGCCAGCACCGACAGGGGTGATCAGCCCCAGCATTTT. The encoded protein is CASTDRGDQPQHF.

The chain recombines TRBV6-5 with TRBJ1-4; 7 nucleotides match TRBD1. The CDR3 contains 15 residues. The V gene's germline CDR1 is MNHEY and CDR2 SVGAGI. With V trimmed by 6 bases and J by 4 bases, 8 bases remained unmatched. CDR3 amino acids: CASSPTDRYNEKLFF. CDR3 coding DNA: TGTGCCAGCAGCCCCACGGACAGGTATAATGAAAAACTGTTTTTT.

This chain joins TRBV5-1 and TRBJ1-1; D is ambiguous. Germline V gene data show CDR1 as SGHRS and CDR2 as YFSETQ. The V end was cut by 0 bases, the J end by 4 bases, with 13 bases between. The CDR3 extends over 15 amino acids. CDR3 region: CASSLAGVGGTEAFF. The CDR3 DNA sequence: TGCGCCAGCAGCTTGGCCGGGGTGGGCGGCACTGAAGCTTTCTTT.

The chain recombines TRBV4-3 with TRBJ2-1; D gene uncertain. Per the germline V gene, CDR1 is LGHNA and CDR2 is YSLEER. The V end lost 4 bases, the J end lost 6 bases, and 28 bases lay between the germline ends. The CDR3 length is 19 residues. CDR3 protein: CASSRTTASSSSRFNEQFF. The CDR3 DNA follows: TGCGCCAGCAGCCGAACTACGGCTTCGTCCTCCTCCCGGTTCAATGAGCAGTTCTTC.

The V and J genes are TRBV3-1 (or the pseudogene TRBV3-2) and TRBJ2-5; a possible D gene is TRBD2 (5 bases). Germline lookup yields CDR1 LGHDT and CDR2 YNNKEL (reference sequence). The length of the CDR3 is 14 residues. V was clipped by 7 bases and J by 5 bases, with 17 bases between them. The CDR3 DNA reads TGTGCCAGCACCGAACACGGGAACCGGGAGACCCAGTACTTC. Residues: CASTEHGNRETQYF.

The chain recombines TRBV6-2 or TRBV6-3 with TRBJ2-1; no definite D call. Germline V gene data show CDR1 as MNHEY and CDR2 as SVGEGT. Trimming shortened V by 3 bases and J by 0 bases, and 15 bases separated the two germline ends. This CDR3 has 17 amino acids. CDR3 nucleotides: TGTGCCAGCAGTTATGCCGGTGGCCGGAGCTCCTACAATGAGCAGTTCTTC. Its translation: CASSYAGGRSSYNEQFF.

The chain combines TRBV6-5 with TRBJ2-2; 9 bases agree with TRBD1. The ends lost 4 bases at V and 4 bases at J; junction bases unmatched: 7. Germline CDR1 and CDR2: MNHEY and SVGAGI. The CDR3 covers 16 residues. The CDR3 sequence: CASSSNRGHGTGELFF. The CDR3, as DNA: TGTGCCAGCAGTTCGAACAGGGGGCATGGCACCGGGGAGCTGTTTTTT.

The genes are TRBV9 and TRBJ1-6; TRBD1 might be the D (5 bases). The CDR3 length is 14 residues. The V and J ends lost 3 bases and 10 bases respectively, with 14 bases between them. Germline loops: CDR1 SGDLS, CDR2 YYNGEE. CDR3: CASSAEGIRSPLHF. In DNA form, the CDR3 reads TGTGCCAGCAGCGCGGAGGGGATACGATCACCCCTCCACTTT.